This TCR beta chain was identified in a study of blood T cells in healthy people across ages. The CDR3 totals 13 residues. Germline V gene data show CDR1 as SGHTA and CDR2 as FQGTGA. V was clipped by 5 bases and J by 7 bases; unmatched bases: 6. With a J-beta primer mix and a sample-barcoded 5' primer, a second PCR ran about 7 to 12 cycles. A template-switch adaptor with 12 random nucleotides tagged each cDNA molecule. TCRdb reprocessed the 5' RACE reads via MiXCR and lists one record per CDR3 protein. The sample holds hundreds of thousands of distinct CDR3 sequences, approximately 21% seen once. Comments on this clonotype: Its antigen is currently unknown.

Overall study results and limits: It was held that the diversity estimates obtained from one million T cells were underestimates. There were more naive CD4+ cells and higher diversity in long-lived donors than in aged donors. The recorded TCR beta diversity per million T cells decreased in a roughly linear manner with age.

The sequenced sample consisted of blood. This chain joins TRBV7-3 and TRBJ1-2; TRBD1 aligns across 8 bases. The receptor was isolated from a man aged 65-85 years in good health. The CDR3 sequence: CASSTDREAGYTF. The CDR3 DNA is TGTGCCAGCAGCACGGACAGGGAGGCTGGCTACACCTTC.